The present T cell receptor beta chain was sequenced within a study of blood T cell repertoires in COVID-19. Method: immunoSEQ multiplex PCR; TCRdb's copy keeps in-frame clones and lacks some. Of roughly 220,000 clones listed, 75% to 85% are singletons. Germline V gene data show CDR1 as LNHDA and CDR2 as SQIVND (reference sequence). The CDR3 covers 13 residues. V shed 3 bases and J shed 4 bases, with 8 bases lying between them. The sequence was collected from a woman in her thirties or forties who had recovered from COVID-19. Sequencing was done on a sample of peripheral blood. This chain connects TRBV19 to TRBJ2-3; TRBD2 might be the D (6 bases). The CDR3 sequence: CASSMSGADTQYF. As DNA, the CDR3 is TGTGCCAGTAGTATGTCGGGGGCAGATACGCAGTATTTT.